These 20 T cell receptor beta chains share one sample of origin, sequenced in a study of blood T cell repertoires in COVID-19. Profiling relied on immunoSEQ multiplex PCR, and the TCRdb table lists in-frame clones only, not all of them. The table lists fewer than 350,000 clones, about nine tenths of them singletons. Material for sequencing was peripheral blood. These receptors all come from a woman aged 60-70 years with COVID-19, enrolled during active disease.

The V call is TRBV20-1, the J call TRBJ2-4, with 13 bases identical to TRBD2. Germline CDR1 is DFQATT and CDR2 is SNEGSKA (reference sequence). The CDR3 extends over 15 amino acids. The junction had 6 bases not matched to a gene; V was cut back by 3 bases and J by 7 bases. In DNA form, the CDR3 reads TGCAGTGCTAGTATGACTAGCGGGGGGTGGAACATTCAGTACTTC. Residues: CSASMTSGGWNIQYF.

The rearrangement uses TRBV18 and TRBJ2-7; a possible D gene is TRBD1 (6 bases). Germline loops: CDR1 KGHSH, CDR2 LQKENI. The CDR3 spans 13 residues. With 9 bases removed from V and 3 bases from J, the gap between germline ends came to 15 bases. This chain's CDR3 is CASHRDNLYEQYF. Here the CDR3 DNA reads TGTGCCAGTCACCGGGACAACCTCTACGAGCAGTACTTC.

J is TRBJ2-7 and V is TRBV27, with 9 bases matching TRBD2. The V gene's germline CDR1 is MNHEY and CDR2 SMNVEV (reference sequence). V trimming: 2 bases; J trimming: 7 bases; junction bases outside the gene matches: 15. CDR3 length: 17 amino acids. The CDR3 bases are TGTGCCAGCAGTTTAGCCCTACTAGCGGGCCAACCGGGGGAGCAGTACTTC. Its translation: CASSLALLAGQPGEQYF.

This chain links TRBV7-9 with TRBJ1-5; a weak D match, TRBD1 (6 bases). V shed 3 bases and J shed 7 bases, with 13 bases lying between them. The germline V gene has CDR1 SEHNR and CDR2 FQNEAQ (reference sequence). The CDR3 is made up of 14 amino acids. In DNA form, the CDR3 reads TGTGCCAGCAGCTTCGGACAGCCCCCCCAGCCCCAGCATTTT. Its protein is CASSFGQPPQPQHF. Drawing the rest from reference TRBV7-9 and TRBJ1-5, the complete variable domain is DTGVSQNPRHKITKRGQNVTFRCDPISEHNRLYWYRQTLGQGPEFLTYFQNEAQLEKSRLLSDRFSAERPKGSFSTLEIQRTEQGDSAMYLCASSFGQPPQPQHFGDGTRLSIL.

The gene calls are TRBV9 and TRBJ2-3; 8 bases align to TRBD1. Germline CDR1 reads SGDLS; CDR2 reads YYNGEE. J lost 0 bases, V lost 3 bases, and 3 bases had no gene match. The CDR3 runs to 15 residues. CDR3 loop: CASSARQGSTDTQYF. The CDR3 nucleotides are TGTGCCAGCAGCGCAAGACAGGGGAGCACAGATACGCAGTATTTT.

The rearrangement joins TRBV28 to TRBJ1-3; 7 bases map to TRBD1. Trimming cost V 6 bases and J 0 bases; bases outside gene matches: 11. Germline values: CDR1 MDHEN, CDR2 SYDVKM. The CDR3 is 17 residues long. The CDR3 DNA sequence: TGTGCCAGCAGATCCCCCTGGACAGGATACTCTGGAAACACCATATATTTT. Translation gives CASRSPWTGYSGNTIYF.

This chain uses TRBV19 with TRBJ1-2; 12 bases agree with TRBD1. The CDR3 length is 17 residues. Germline-derived CDR1 and CDR2 are LNHDA and SQIVND (reference sequence). V shed 4 bases and J 5 bases; nucleotides not matched to a gene: 11. In DNA form, the CDR3 reads TGTGCCAGTAGTACTCCGGGACAGGGGGCATTATTGTATGGCTACACCTTC. This codes for CASSTPGQGALLYGYTF.

The chain links TRBV3-1 (or the pseudogene TRBV3-2) to TRBJ2-7; 9 bases are shared with TRBD1. This CDR3 contains 14 residues. Germline values: CDR1 LGHDT, CDR2 YNNKEL (reference sequence). Trimming cost V 4 bases and J 3 bases; bases outside gene matches: 4. This CDR3 reads CASSPGQGNYEQYF. The CDR3 DNA reads TGTGCCAGCAGCCCTGGACAGGGGAACTACGAGCAGTACTTC.

The chain links TRBV7-3 to TRBJ1-2; weak D call: TRBD1 (5 bases). V was shortened by 5 bases and J by 1 base, with 14 bases between the two germline ends. Germline CDR1 and CDR2: SGHTA and FQGTGA. This CDR3 is built from 15 residues. The CDR3 loop is CASSPSPGGNYGYTF. The CDR3 DNA reads TGTGCCAGCAGCCCTAGCCCCGGGGGTAACTATGGCTACACCTTC.

This chain connects TRBV7-9 to TRBJ1-1, with TRBD1 matching 10 bases. The trim removed 4 bases at V and 4 bases at J, leaving 6 bases unmatched. The germline V gene has CDR1 SEHNR and CDR2 FQNEAQ (reference sequence). CDR3 length equals 15 residues. DNA of the CDR3: TGTGCCAGCAGCTCCCGGGACAGGGGAGCCACTGAAGCTTTCTTT. It translates to CASSSRDRGATEAFF.

The V gene is TRBV14, the J gene TRBJ1-5; D is unresolved. The CDR3 is 14 residues long. V dropped 7 bases and J dropped 7 bases, with 17 bases sitting between them. In germline, CDR1 is SGHDN, CDR2 FVKESK. This CDR3 reads CASTSKQSAQPQHF. CDR3 nucleotides: TGTGCCAGCACTTCCAAACAGAGTGCGCAGCCCCAGCATTTT.

This clone was recorded once. This chain joins TRBV24-1 and TRBJ2-7; the D gene is possibly TRBD1 (5 bases). The length of the CDR3 is 11 residues. Trimming cost V 5 bases and J 11 bases, with 12 bases left between them. Germline CDR1 KGHDR, CDR2 SFDVKD. The CDR3 DNA reads as TGTGCCACCAGTGCACCTCTCAGGGAGTACTTC. Translating it yields CATSAPLREYF.

CDR3 residues: CASSWGGGPRYNEQFF. CDR3 in DNA: TGTGCCAGCAGCTGGGGCGGGGGTCCTAGATACAATGAGCAGTTCTTC. The gene calls are TRBV7-2 and TRBJ2-1, with 7 bases aligning to TRBD2. The CDR3 has 16 residues. Germline CDR1 is SGHTA and CDR2 is FQGNSA. Trimming at V came to 4 bases and at J to 4 bases, leaving 10 bases not matched to a gene. Based on the CDR3 plus reference TRBV7-2 and TRBJ2-1, the full variable domain is GAGVSQSPSNKVTEKGKDVELRCDPISGHTALYWYRQSLGQGLEFLIYFQGNSAPDKSGLPSDRFSAERTGGSVSTLTIQRTQQEDSAVYLCASSWGGGPRYNEQFFGPGTRLTVL.

The chain joins TRBV18 to TRBJ1-1; TRBD1 matches 7 bases. The CDR3 covers 16 residues. J gave up 1 base and V 3 bases, and 8 bases lay outside the gene matches. Looked up from germline, CDR1 is KGHSH and CDR2 is LQKENI. The CDR3 bases are TGTGCCAGCTCACCGCGACAGGGAGAGGGGAACACTGAAGCTTTCTTT. The encoded protein is CASSPRQGEGNTEAFF.

The chain employs TRBV3-1 (or the pseudogene TRBV3-2) and TRBJ2-7; 7 bases fit TRBD1. With V trimmed by 4 bases and J by 1 base, 10 bases remained unmatched. There are 16 residues in the CDR3. Germline-derived CDR1 and CDR2 are LGHDT and YNNKEL (reference sequence). The CDR3 DNA follows: TGTGCCAGCAGCCGGATCCCGACAGGGTATTCCTACGAGCAGTACTTC. Residues: CASSRIPTGYSYEQYF.

V usage is TRBV11-2 and J usage is TRBJ1-2; possibly TRBD1 for D (5 bases). The V gene's germline CDR1 is SGHAT and CDR2 FQNNGV. V gave up 4 bases and J gave up 1 base, with 13 bases separating them. The CDR3 sequence is 15 residues long. The CDR3 sequence: CASSSGGINNYGYTF. CDR3 coding DNA: TGTGCCAGCAGCTCGGGGGGAATTAATAACTATGGCTACACCTTC.

This clone was counted a few times. The V and J genes are TRBV5-1 and TRBJ1-1, with D perhaps TRBD1 (6 bases). V gave up 4 bases and J gave up 7 bases, with 14 bases separating them. Germline loops: CDR1 SGHRS, CDR2 YFSETQ. This CDR3 comprises 13 residues. The CDR3 sequence is CASSTGTVGEAFF. In DNA form, the CDR3 reads TGCGCCAGCAGCACAGGGACCGTAGGTGAAGCTTTCTTT.

V gene TRBV10-1 combines with J gene TRBJ2-7, with TRBD1 identical over 7 bases. V shed 6 bases, J shed 6 bases, and the junction held 11 bases outside the gene matches. Germline loops: CDR1 WNHNN, CDR2 SYGVQD (reference sequence). This CDR3 has 14 residues. The CDR3 loop is CASRRDRVPREQYF. The CDR3 region has the DNA TGCGCCAGCAGACGGGACAGAGTTCCCCGCGAGCAGTACTTC.

The chain combines TRBV7-6 with TRBJ2-5; a weak D match, TRBD2 (6 bases). The CDR3 is made up of 14 amino acids. V lost 0 bases to trimming and J lost 1 base, with 6 bases between them. Germline V gives CDR1 SGHVS, CDR2 FNYEAQ. CDR3 sequence reads: CASSLAGGQETQYF. The CDR3 DNA follows: TGTGCCAGCAGCTTAGCGGGGGGCCAAGAGACCCAGTACTTC.

The chain couples TRBV6-5 to TRBJ2-2, with D maybe TRBD2 (5 bases). Per germline, CDR1 MNHEY and CDR2 SVGAGI. The CDR3 is made up of 13 amino acids. V gave up 8 bases and J gave up 6 bases, with 13 bases separating them. The CDR3 DNA follows: TGTGCCAGCTCCCGGAAGAGGGCCGGGGAGCTGTTTTTT. Amino acid sequence: CASSRKRAGELFF.